This TCR beta chain was retrieved from a study of CD8 T cells in Susac syndrome. Random hexamers were used to reverse transcribe 0.5 to 1 ug of RNA. A single record per CDR3 protein comes from TCRdb applying MiXCR to the immunoSEQ multiplex PCR reads. The data show under 200,000 distinct CDR3 sequences, about 95% seen once. The receptor was derived from a human donor with multiple sclerosis. The sequenced sample consisted of CD8+ T cells from PBMCs.

This chain's CDR3 is CAWSEAAATYEQYF. CDR3 coding DNA: TGTGCCTGGAGTGAGGCGGCGGCCACCTACGAGCAGTACTTC. This rearrangement joins TRBV30 to TRBJ2-7; no reliable D call. V shed 1 base and J shed 2 bases, with 12 bases lying between them. Per germline, CDR1 GTSNPN and CDR2 SVGIG (reference sequence). The CDR3 extends over 14 amino acids.